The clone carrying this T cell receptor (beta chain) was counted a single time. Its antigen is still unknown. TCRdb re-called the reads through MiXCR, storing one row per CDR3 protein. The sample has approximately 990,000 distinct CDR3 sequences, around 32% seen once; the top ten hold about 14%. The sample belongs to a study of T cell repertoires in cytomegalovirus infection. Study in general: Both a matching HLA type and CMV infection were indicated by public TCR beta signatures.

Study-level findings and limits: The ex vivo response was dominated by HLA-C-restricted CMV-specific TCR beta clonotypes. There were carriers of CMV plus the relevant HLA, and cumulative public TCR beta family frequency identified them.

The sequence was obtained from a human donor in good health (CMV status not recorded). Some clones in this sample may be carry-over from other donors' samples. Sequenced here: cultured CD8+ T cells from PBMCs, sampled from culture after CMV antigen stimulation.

CDR3 coding DNA: TGTGCCAGTAGTATAGGGTCCGCGGTTCCAAATGAGCAGTTCTTC. Translation: CASSIGSAVPNEQFF. This sequence joins TRBV19 and TRBJ2-1; D gene ambiguous. V was shortened by 1 base and J by 7 bases, with 14 bases between the two germline ends. CDR1 and CDR2 from the germline V gene are LNHDA and SQIVND (reference sequence). CDR3 length equals 15 residues.